The sequence of this T cell receptor beta chain was determined in a study of blood T cell repertoires in COVID-19. On the study more broadly: From T cells, B-cell-depleted T cells, or PBMCs came the material, which was cDNA or gDNA.

V was clipped by 1 base and J by 6 bases, with 12 bases between them. The CDR3 runs 14 residues. In germline, CDR1 is SGHVS, CDR2 FNYEAQ. A Seattle source enrolled patients during active infection and followed them longitudinally. Source study methods: Amplification from reference gene primers served as the basis for estimated nucleated cell counts. The protocol was immunoSEQ multiplex PCR, while the TCRdb copy is restricted to in-frame clones and leaves out a portion. V and J calls and clone size come straight from that table; D and trimming were deduced from the DNA. Of under 450,000 clones listed, 89% are singletons.

This chain uses TRBV7-6 with TRBJ1-1; tentatively, D is TRBD1 (5 bases). This receptor was identified in a woman aged 40 to 50 with COVID-19, enrolled during active disease. Material for sequencing was peripheral blood. The CDR3 region has the DNA TGTGCCAGCAGCTTAGGTCGGGGGGGAGCTGAAGCTTTCTTT. It specifies CASSLGRGGAEAFF. The full variable domain, in which reference TRBV7-6 and TRBJ1-1 provide the parts outside the CDR3, is GAGVSQSPRYKVTKRGQDVALRCDPISGHVSLYWYRQALGQGPEFLTYFNYEAQQDKSGLPNDRFSAERPEGSISTLTIQRTEQRDSAMYRCASSLGRGGAEAFFGQGTRLTVV.